This note documents a single TCR beta chain sequence. In the authors' methods: Nucleated cell number was recorded as an estimate derived from reference gene primer amplification. The repertoire was sequenced with immunoSEQ multiplex PCR; TCRdb's copy has only in-frame clones and lacks some. From that table come the V and J calls and clone size; the DNA was used to work out D and trimming. The sample contains about 86,000 clones, over 80% of which appear only once. The CDR3 runs 12 residues. Trimming pared 3 bases from V and 8 bases from J, leaving 13 bases between. Germline CDR1 is SQVTM and CDR2 is ANQGSEA. The source of the sample is a study of blood T cell repertoires in COVID-19. On the study more broadly: The United States, Italy and Spain provided the acute and convalescent COVID-19 samples. Sources were T cells, B-cell-depleted T cells, or PBMCs; the material itself was cDNA or gDNA.

This clonotype was obtained from a man aged 45-65 years with acute or convalescent COVID-19. V usage is TRBV29-1 and J usage is TRBJ1-2, with D hard to call. The sample was peripheral blood. Here the CDR3 DNA reads TGCAGCGTTGATAATATCGGCGGAGGCTACACCTTC. It translates to CSVDNIGGGYTF.